Following are 19 T cell receptor beta chains from one sample sequenced in a study of molecular identifiers for immune sequencing clone quantification. Each CDR3 protein gets one entry after TCRdb re-called the PCR reads with MiXCR. The table has just under 650,000 distinct CDR3 sequences, just under 20% seen once. The sequenced sample consisted of naive CD8+ T cells from blood, with Jurkat cell RNA spiked in. Documented subset: FACS-sorted CD8+CD4-CCR7+CD45RA+ naive T cells. Receptor source: a human donor in good health. Some libraries in this study had Jurkat cell RNA spiked in.

This clonotype was observed a handful of times. The CDR3 nucleotides are TGTGCCAGCAGCGTTGGGGACTGCTCCTACGAGCAGTACTTC. Translated, it gives CASSVGDCSYEQYF. V gene TRBV9 combines with J gene TRBJ2-7, with D possibly matching TRBD2 (6 bases). This CDR3 region has 14 residues. V lost 2 bases, J lost 0 bases, and 9 bases lay in between. From germline, CDR1 is SGDLS and CDR2 YYNGEE.

This sequence joins TRBV3-1 and TRBJ1-2; maybe TRBD1 (5 bases). Trimming pared 0 bases from V and 2 bases from J, leaving 25 bases between. Germline V lookup: CDR1 LGHDT, CDR2 YNNKEL (reference sequence). There are 20 residues in the CDR3. The CDR3 loop reads CASSQEPTRDLRTINYGYTF. In DNA form, the CDR3 reads TGTGCCAGCAGCCAAGAACCCACCCGGGACCTAAGAACTATAAACTATGGCTACACCTTC. Using reference TRBV3-1 and TRBJ1-2 for the parts outside the CDR3, the full variable domain is DTAVSQTPKYLVTQMGNDKSIKCEQNLGHDTMYWYKQDSKKFLKIMFSYNNKELIINETVPNRFSPKSPDKAHLNLHINSLELGDSAVYFCASSQEPTRDLRTINYGYTFGSGTRLTVV.

In its sample, this clonotype was seen a few times. The genes are TRBV7-9 and TRBJ1-5, with 7 nucleotides matching TRBD1. Per the germline V gene, CDR1 is SEHNR and CDR2 is FQNEAQ (reference sequence). J was trimmed by 6 bases and V by 1 base; bases with no gene match: 6. This CDR3 contains 15 residues. CDR3 DNA sequence: TGTGCCAGCAGCTTAGGAGGGGGCGAAGGTCAGCCCCAGCATTTT. It encodes CASSLGGGEGQPQHF.

This clonotype was counted only a few times. V and J are TRBV12-3 or TRBV12-4 and TRBJ2-7; possible D gene TRBD1, 5 bases. The V gene lost 1 base and the J gene lost 5 bases, with 9 bases spanning the gap. CDR3 length: 13 amino acids. The DNA of the CDR3 is TGTGCCAGCAGTTTAGGGACATGGAACGAGCAGTACTTC. This translates into CASSLGTWNEQYF.

About this clonotype: Since a much larger clone is just one base distant, this may be a read error. The chain joins TRBV9 to TRBJ2-2, with D hard to call. Germline loops: CDR1 SGDLS, CDR2 YYNGEE. Trimming shortened V by 0 bases and J by 0 bases, and 9 bases separated the two germline ends. The CDR3 runs to 16 residues. CDR3 bases: TGTGCCAGCAGCGTAGAGGGCCAGGCGAACACCGGGGAGCTGTTTTTT. Protein sequence: CASSVEGQANTGELFF.

This rearrangement joins TRBV12-3 or TRBV12-4 to TRBJ2-1; 13 nucleotides align to TRBD2. Trimming took 6 bases from V and 3 from J; bases not matched to a gene: 8. This CDR3 is built from 17 residues. Written as DNA, the CDR3 is TGTGCCAGCAGAACCGCGACTAGCGGGGGGCACTACAATGAGCAGTTCTTC. This gives the protein CASRTATSGGHYNEQFF.

Concerning this clonotype itself: This may arise from a read error, as a much more abundant clone is one base away. The chain is built from TRBV19 and TRBJ1-5; no clear D. V was trimmed by 5 bases and J by 0 bases, leaving 17 bases between them. The CDR3 sequence is 17 residues long. The V gene's germline CDR1 is LNHDA and CDR2 SQIVND (reference sequence). The CDR3, as DNA: TGTGCCAGTAGTCCCTGGCCTGCCGGCTATAGCAATCAGCCCCAGCATTTT. This encodes CASSPWPAGYSNQPQHF.

This clonotype was found a few times. Because the CDR3 is missing its conserved closing phenylalanine or tryptophan, this is likely a read error. This chain links TRBV6-6 with TRBJ1-5, with TRBD1 as a possible D gene (5 bases). The V gene lost 0 bases and the J gene lost 0 bases, with 12 bases spanning the gap. Looked up from germline, CDR1 is MNHNY and CDR2 is SVGAGI (reference sequence). CDR3 length: 17 residues. CDR3 nucleotides: TGTGCCAGCAGTTACTCGATAGGGACCCATAGCAATCAGCCCCAGCATTCT. Amino acids: CASSYSIGTHSNQPQHS.

In the case of this clonotype: A read error may explain this, as a much larger clone is one base away. The genes are TRBV19 and TRBJ1-1; no reliable D call. The CDR3 totals 13 residues. Per germline, CDR1 LNHDA and CDR2 SQIVND (reference sequence). The CDR3 loop is CASSIDPNTEASF. CDR3 coding DNA: TGTGCCAGTAGTATAGACCCGAACACTGAAGCTTCCTTT.

This clonotype was found many times. J is TRBJ2-6 and V is TRBV5-1; D is uncertain. V was trimmed by 0 bases and J by 3 bases, leaving 16 bases between them. CDR1 and CDR2 from the germline V gene are SGHRS and YFSETQ. The CDR3 runs to 18 residues. The CDR3 DNA reads TGCGCCAGCAGCTTGGACTCAGGCCCAGCGAGTGGGGCCAACGTCCTGACTTTC. Encoded protein: CASSLDSGPASGANVLTF.

This clonotype has at least ten counts. The gene calls are TRBV6-5 and TRBJ1-6; D perhaps matches TRBD1 (6 bases). This CDR3 is 15 amino acids long. The V gene lost 2 bases and the J gene lost 8 bases, with 13 bases spanning the gap. Germline V gives CDR1 MNHEY, CDR2 SVGAGI. CDR3 residues: CASSYNTGTDSPLHF. For the CDR3, the DNA is TGTGCCAGCAGTTACAATACAGGGACGGATTCACCCCTCCACTTT.

This clonotype was found many times. The V gene is TRBV7-2, the J gene TRBJ1-1; possibly TRBD1 for D (5 bases). The germline V gene encodes CDR1 SGHTA and CDR2 FQGNSA. The CDR3 loop spans 15 amino acids. V lost 5 bases and J 0 bases, leaving 13 bases between the germline ends. CDR3 in DNA: TGTGCCAGCAGCCTAGTCGACAGTATGAACACTGAAGCTTTCTTT. It specifies CASSLVDSMNTEAFF.

This clonotype was seen many times. The chain is built from TRBV20-1 and TRBJ1-2; no firm D call. Deletions cut 0 bases from V and 0 bases from J, with 11 bases between. This CDR3 is built from 15 residues. Germline V CDR1 and CDR2: DFQATT, SNEGSKA (reference sequence). The CDR3 here is CSARDPPRSNYGYTF. CDR3 bases: TGCAGTGCTAGAGATCCGCCCAGGTCTAACTATGGCTACACCTTC.

This clonotype has a count of ten or more. The V gene is TRBV30, the J gene TRBJ2-6; D gene ambiguous. The CDR3 is made up of 12 amino acids. The V end was cut by 0 bases, the J end by 4 bases, with 1 base between. Germline lookup yields CDR1 GTSNPN and CDR2 SVGIG (reference sequence). CDR3 sequence reads: CAWSVGANVLTF. CDR3 nucleotides: TGTGCCTGGAGTGTCGGGGCCAACGTCCTGACTTTC.

The chain links TRBV20-1 to TRBJ2-2; 7 nucleotides agree with TRBD2. Looked up from germline, CDR1 is DFQATT and CDR2 is SNEGSKA (reference sequence). V was pared by 1 base and J by 4 bases, with 6 bases of the junction left unmatched. The CDR3 runs 15 residues. The CDR3 bases are TGCAGTGCTAGAGGGGGCGGGAGCGGCACCGGGGAGCTGTTTTTT. This encodes CSARGGGSGTGELFF.

Of note for this clonotype: A read error may explain this, as a much larger clone is one base away. This rearrangement joins TRBV29-1 to TRBJ2-3; no definite D call. CDR1 and CDR2 from the germline V gene are SQVTM and ANQGSEA. The CDR3 contains 13 residues. The CDR3 DNA reads TGCAGCGTTGAAAAACCCCTCGAAGATACGCGGTATTTT. Protein product: CSVEKPLEDTRYF.

This clonotype was detected many times. The rearrangement joins TRBV19 to TRBJ2-3; 8 bases align to TRBD1. The length of the CDR3 is 16 residues. Unmatched junction bases numbered 16, after V lost 11 bases and J lost 3 bases. Looked up from germline, CDR1 is LNHDA and CDR2 is SQIVND (reference sequence). CDR3 residues: CASNRGTGGSTDTQYF. Written as DNA, the CDR3 is TGTGCCTCAAATAGGGGGACAGGTGGTTCGACAGATACGCAGTATTTT.

This clonotype came up many times. The gene calls are TRBV9 and TRBJ2-1; TRBD2 matches 8 bases. V lost 1 base, J lost 0 bases, and 6 bases stayed unmatched. CDR3 length: 17 amino acids. Looked up from germline, CDR1 is SGDLS and CDR2 is YYNGEE. The DNA for the CDR3 is TGTGCCAGCAGCGTAAGTAGCGGGGTAAGCTCCTACAATGAGCAGTTCTTC. It specifies CASSVSSGVSSYNEQFF.

Only a few counts were recorded for this clonotype. The chain links TRBV27 to TRBJ2-7; no clear D. Looked up from germline, CDR1 is MNHEY and CDR2 is SMNVEV (reference sequence). CDR3 length: 13 residues. V was pared by 2 bases and J by 3 bases, with 8 bases between. The CDR3 sequence is CASSLLGNYEQYF. The CDR3 DNA reads TGTGCCAGCAGTTTACTGGGCAACTACGAGCAGTACTTC.